This T cell receptor (beta chain) was captured by sequencing in a study of cytomegalovirus exposure and HLA in healthy donors. Findings of the study overall: In a later analysis, an Asian-associated ancestry cluster reportedly showed fewer N-insertions than the approximately 620-donor mean. Presence/absence results assume similar sequencing depth per donor, which may not hold.

Note on this clone: The target antigen is unknown.

13 Jbeta primers and 60 Vbeta primers were used for the PCR. The protocol was immunoSEQ multiplex PCR, while the TCRdb copy is restricted to in-frame clones and leaves out a portion. Among about 190,000 clones listed, 75% to 85% were seen once. This CDR3 is 15 amino acids long. V lost 2 bases and J lost 2, with 11 bases in between. Germline V CDR1 and CDR2: MNHEY, SVGAGI. The clonotype was recovered from a woman aged 18-29 years in good health and CMV-seronegative. The source material was PBMCs. The chain recombines TRBV6-5 with TRBJ2-3; D is possibly TRBD2 (6 bases). The CDR3 spells CASSYGGGVTDTQYF. CDR3 DNA: TGTGCCAGCAGTTACGGAGGCGGGGTCACAGATACGCAGTATTTT.